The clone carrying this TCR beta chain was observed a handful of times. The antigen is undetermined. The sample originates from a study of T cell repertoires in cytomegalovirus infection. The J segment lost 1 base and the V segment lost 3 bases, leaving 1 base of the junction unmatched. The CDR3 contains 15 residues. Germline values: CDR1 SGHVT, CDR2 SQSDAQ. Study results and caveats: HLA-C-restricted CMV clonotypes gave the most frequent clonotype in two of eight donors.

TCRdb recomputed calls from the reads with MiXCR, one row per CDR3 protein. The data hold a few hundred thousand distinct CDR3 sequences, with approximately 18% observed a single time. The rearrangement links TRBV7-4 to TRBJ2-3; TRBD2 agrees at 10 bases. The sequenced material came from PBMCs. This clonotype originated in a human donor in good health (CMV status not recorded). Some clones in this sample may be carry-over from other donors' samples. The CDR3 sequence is CASSFSGGRTDTQYF. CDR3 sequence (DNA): TGTGCCAGCAGCTTTAGCGGGGGGCGCACAGATACGCAGTATTTT.